The TCR beta chain under discussion was sequenced for a study of T cells in Graves' hyperthyroidism and ophthalmopathy. Study results and limitations: Appearing also in blood were most of the thyroid clonotypes expanded above 0.001.

Absent ophthalmopathy progression within 18 months defined stable Graves' hyperthyroidism. Researchers took RNA transcripts and amplified the TCR beta CDR3 regions from them. First-round RT-PCR with HTBI primers amplified the TCR CDR3 region. Each CDR3 protein is one row after TCRdb ran MiXCR on the multiplex PCR reads. This sample yields hundreds of thousands of distinct CDR3 sequences, of which 35% are seen a single time; approximately 31% belongs to the top ten. This clonotype was found a few times. The antigen remains unidentified. This CDR3 has 14 amino acids. The germline V gene has CDR1 MNHEY and CDR2 SVGEGT. Trimming took off 2 bases at V and 8 bases at J, with 15 bases between the two ends.

Sequenced input: blood. The V call is TRBV6-2 or TRBV6-3, the J call TRBJ1-1, with D perhaps TRBD1 (6 bases). This clonotype was sampled from a middle-aged woman with Graves' hyperthyroidism. This CDR3 reads CASSYTTGTSEAFF. CDR3 coding DNA: TGTGCCAGCAGTTACACCACCGGGACAAGCGAAGCTTTCTTT.